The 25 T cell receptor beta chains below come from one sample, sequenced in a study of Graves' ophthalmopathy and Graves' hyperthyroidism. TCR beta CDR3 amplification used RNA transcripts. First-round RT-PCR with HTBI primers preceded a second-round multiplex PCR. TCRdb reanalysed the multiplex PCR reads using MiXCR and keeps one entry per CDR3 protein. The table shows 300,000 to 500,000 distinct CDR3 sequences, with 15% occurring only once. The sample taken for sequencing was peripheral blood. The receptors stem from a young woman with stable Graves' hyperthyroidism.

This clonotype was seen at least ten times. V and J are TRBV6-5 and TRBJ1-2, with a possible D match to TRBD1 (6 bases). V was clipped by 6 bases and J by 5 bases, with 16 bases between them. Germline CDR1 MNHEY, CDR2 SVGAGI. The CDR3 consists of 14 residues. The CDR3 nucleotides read TGTGCCAGCAGGGGGGGGGGCCCTACTTATGGCTACACCTTC. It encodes CASRGGGPTYGYTF.

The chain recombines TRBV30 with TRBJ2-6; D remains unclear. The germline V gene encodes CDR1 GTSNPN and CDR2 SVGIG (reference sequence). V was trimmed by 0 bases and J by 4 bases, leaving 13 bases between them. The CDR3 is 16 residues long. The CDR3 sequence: CAWSVTPITGANVLTF. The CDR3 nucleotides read TGTGCCTGGAGTGTAACCCCGATAACGGGGGCCAACGTCCTGACTTTC.

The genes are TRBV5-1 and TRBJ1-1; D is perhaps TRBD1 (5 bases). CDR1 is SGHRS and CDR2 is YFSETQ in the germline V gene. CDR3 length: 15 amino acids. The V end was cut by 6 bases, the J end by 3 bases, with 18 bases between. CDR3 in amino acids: CASNLRDPRDTEAFF. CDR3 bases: TGCGCCAGCAACCTACGGGACCCCAGGGACACTGAAGCTTTCTTT.

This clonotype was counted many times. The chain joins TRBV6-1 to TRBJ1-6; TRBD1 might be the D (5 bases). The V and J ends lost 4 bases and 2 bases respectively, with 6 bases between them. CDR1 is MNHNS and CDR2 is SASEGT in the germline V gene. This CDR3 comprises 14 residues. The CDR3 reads CASSAGPYNSPLHF. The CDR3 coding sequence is TGTGCCAGCAGTGCGGGACCCTATAATTCACCCCTCCACTTT.

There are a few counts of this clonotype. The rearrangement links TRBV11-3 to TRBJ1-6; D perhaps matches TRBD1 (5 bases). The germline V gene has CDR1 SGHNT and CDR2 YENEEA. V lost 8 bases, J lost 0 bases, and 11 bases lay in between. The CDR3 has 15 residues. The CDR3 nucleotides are TGTGCCAGCCGGCGGGGGAGCTCCTATAATTCACCCCTCCACTTT. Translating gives CASRRGSSYNSPLHF.

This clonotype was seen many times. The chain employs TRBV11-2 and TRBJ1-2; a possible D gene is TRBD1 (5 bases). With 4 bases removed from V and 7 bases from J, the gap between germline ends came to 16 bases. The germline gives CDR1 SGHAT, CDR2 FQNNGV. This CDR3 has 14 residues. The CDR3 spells CASSSSRSGGGYTF. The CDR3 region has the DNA TGTGCCAGCAGCTCCTCGAGGAGCGGGGGTGGCTACACCTTC.

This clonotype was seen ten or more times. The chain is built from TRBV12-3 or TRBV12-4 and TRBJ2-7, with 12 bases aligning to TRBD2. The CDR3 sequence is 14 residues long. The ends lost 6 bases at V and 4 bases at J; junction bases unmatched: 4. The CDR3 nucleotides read TGTGCCAGCAGGCTAGCGGGGGGGTTATACGAGCAGTACTTC. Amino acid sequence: CASRLAGGLYEQYF.

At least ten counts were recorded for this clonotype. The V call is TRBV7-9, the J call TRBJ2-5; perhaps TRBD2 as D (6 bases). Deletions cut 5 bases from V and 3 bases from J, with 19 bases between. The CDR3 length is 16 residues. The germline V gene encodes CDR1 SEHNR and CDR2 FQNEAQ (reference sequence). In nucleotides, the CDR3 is TGTGCCAGCAGCCGTTCACCGGGACTCGGGGAAGAGACCCAGTACTTC. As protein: CASSRSPGLGEETQYF.

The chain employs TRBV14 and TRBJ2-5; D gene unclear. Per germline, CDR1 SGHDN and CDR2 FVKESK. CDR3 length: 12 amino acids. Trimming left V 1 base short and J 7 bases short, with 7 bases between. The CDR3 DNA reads TGTGCCAGCAGCCAAGTCGTGGTGACCCAGTACTTC. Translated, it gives CASSQVVVTQYF.

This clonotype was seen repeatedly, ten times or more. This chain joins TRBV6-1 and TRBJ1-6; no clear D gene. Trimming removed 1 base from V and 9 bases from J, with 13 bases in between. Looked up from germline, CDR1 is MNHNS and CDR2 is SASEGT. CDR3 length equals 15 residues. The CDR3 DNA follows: TGTGCCAGCAGTGAAGAAGCAGTCAGAGGTTCACCCCTCCACTTT. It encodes CASSEEAVRGSPLHF.

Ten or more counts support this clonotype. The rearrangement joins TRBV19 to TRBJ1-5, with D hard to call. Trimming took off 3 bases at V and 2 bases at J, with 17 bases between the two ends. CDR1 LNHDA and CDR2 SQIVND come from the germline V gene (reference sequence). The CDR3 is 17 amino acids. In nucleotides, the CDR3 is TGTGCCAGTAGTATTCGAACAGCCTTCCGTGGCAATCAGCCCCAGCATTTT. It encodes CASSIRTAFRGNQPQHF.

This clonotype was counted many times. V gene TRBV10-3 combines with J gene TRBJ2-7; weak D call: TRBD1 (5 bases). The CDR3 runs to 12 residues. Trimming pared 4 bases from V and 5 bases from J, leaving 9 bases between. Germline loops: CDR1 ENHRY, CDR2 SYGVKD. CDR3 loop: CAISGGMDEQYF. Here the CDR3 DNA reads TGTGCCATCAGTGGGGGCATGGACGAGCAGTACTTC.

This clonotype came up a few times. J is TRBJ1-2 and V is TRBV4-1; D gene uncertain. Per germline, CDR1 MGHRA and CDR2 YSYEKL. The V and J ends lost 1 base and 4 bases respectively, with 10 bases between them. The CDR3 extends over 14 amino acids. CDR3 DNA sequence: TGCGCCAGCAGCCAAGCCTCCGTATCCTATGGCTACACCTTC. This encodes CASSQASVSYGYTF.

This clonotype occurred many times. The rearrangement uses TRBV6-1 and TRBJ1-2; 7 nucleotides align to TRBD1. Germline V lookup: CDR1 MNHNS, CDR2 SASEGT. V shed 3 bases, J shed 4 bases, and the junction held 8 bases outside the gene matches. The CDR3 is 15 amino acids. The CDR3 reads CASSDRTGAAYGYTF. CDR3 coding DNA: TGTGCCAGCAGTGACAGAACAGGGGCGGCCTATGGCTACACCTTC.

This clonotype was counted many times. This CDR3 reads CASLSREISNQPQHF. The CDR3 nucleotides are TGTGCCAGCCTAAGCCGGGAGATTAGCAATCAGCCCCAGCATTTT. This chain joins TRBV19 and TRBJ1-5; D is ambiguous. CDR1 and CDR2 (germline): LNHDA, SQIVND (reference sequence). There are 15 residues in the CDR3. Trimming removed 9 bases at V and 0 bases at J, with 15 bases between.

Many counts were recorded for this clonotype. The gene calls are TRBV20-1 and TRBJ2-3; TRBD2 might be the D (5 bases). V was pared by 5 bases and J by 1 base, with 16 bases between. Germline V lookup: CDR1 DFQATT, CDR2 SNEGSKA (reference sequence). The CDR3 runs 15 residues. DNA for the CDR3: TGCAGTGCTTCGCTTTCAGCGGCGGGCACAGATACGCAGTATTTT. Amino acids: CSASLSAAGTDTQYF.

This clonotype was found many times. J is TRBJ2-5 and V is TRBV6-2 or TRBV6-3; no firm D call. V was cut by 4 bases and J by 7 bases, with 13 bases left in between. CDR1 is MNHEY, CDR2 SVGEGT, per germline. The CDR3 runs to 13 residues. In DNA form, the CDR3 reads TGTGCCAGCAGTTCCTCCGTTCAGAGGACCCAGTACTTC. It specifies CASSSSVQRTQYF.

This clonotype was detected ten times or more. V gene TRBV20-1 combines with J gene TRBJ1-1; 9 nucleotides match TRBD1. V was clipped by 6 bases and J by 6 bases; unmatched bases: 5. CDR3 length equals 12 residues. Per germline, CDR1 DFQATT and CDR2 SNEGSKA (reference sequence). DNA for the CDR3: TGCAGTGCACCCGACAGGGGGGCTGAAGCTTTCTTT. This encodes CSAPDRGAEAFF.

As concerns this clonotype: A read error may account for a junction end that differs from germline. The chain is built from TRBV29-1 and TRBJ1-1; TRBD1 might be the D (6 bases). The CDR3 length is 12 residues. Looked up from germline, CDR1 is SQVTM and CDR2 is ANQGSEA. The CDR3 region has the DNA TGCAGCGTCGGCACAGGGAGGACTGAAGCTTGCTTT. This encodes CSVGTGRTEACF.

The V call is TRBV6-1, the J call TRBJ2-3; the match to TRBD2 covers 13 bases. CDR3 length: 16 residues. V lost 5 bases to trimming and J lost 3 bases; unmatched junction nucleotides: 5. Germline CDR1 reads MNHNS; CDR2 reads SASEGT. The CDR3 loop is CASSRGTSGVTDTQYF. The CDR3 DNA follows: TGTGCCAGCAGTCGGGGGACTAGCGGGGTGACAGATACGCAGTATTTT.

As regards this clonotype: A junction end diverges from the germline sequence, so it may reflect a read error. The CDR3 is CASSYPGQGGYQPQHF. CDR3 bases: TGTGCCAGCAGTTACCCGGGACAGGGGGGCTATCAGCCGCAGCATTTT. This chain joins TRBV6-5 and TRBJ1-5, with 11 bases aligning to TRBD1. The CDR3 contains 16 residues. Germline V gene lookup returns CDR1 MNHEY and CDR2 SVGAGI.

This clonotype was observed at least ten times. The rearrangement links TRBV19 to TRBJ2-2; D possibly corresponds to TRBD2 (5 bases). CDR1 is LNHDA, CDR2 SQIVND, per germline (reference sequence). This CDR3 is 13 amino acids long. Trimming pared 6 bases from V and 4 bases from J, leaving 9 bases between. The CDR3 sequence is CASSPAVTGELFF. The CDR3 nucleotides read TGTGCCAGTAGCCCAGCGGTCACCGGGGAGCTGTTTTTT.

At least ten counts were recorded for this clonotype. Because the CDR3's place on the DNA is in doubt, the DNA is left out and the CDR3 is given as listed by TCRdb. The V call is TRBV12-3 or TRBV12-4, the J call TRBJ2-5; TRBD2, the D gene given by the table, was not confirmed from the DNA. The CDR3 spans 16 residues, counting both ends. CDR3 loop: CASSTSAGGGVETQYF.

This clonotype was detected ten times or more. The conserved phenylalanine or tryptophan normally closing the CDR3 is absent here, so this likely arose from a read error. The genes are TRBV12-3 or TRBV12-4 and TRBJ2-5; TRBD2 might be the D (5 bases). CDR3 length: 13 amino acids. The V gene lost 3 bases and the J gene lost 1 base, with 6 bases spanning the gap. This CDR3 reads CASSLRVQETQYL. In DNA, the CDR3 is TGTGCCAGCAGTTTGAGGGTCCAAGAGACCCAGTACCTC.

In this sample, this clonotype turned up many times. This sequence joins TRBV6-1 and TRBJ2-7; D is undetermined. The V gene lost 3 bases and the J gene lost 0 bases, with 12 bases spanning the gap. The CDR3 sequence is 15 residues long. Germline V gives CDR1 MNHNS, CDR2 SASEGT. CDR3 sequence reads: CASSDGVWSSYEQYF. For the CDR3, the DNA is TGTGCCAGCAGTGATGGGGTTTGGAGCTCCTACGAGCAGTACTTC.